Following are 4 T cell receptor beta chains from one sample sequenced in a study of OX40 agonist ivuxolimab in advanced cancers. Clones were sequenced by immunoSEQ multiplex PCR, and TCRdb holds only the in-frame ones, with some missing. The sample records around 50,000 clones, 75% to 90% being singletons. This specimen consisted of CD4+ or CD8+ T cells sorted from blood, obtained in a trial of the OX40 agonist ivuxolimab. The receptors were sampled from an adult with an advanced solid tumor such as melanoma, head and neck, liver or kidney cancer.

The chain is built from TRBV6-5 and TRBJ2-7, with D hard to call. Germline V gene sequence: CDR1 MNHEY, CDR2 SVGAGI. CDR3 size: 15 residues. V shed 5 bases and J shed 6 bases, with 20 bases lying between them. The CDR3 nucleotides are TGTGCCAGCAGTGGCCGCGGCGCAGGAAGCTTCGAGCAGTACTTC. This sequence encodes CASSGRGAGSFEQYF.

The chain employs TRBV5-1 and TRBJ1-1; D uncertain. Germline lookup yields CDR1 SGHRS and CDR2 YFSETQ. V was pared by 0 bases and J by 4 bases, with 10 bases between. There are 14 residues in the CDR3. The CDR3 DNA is TGCGCCAGCAGCTTGGGGGGAAGCGCCACTGAAGCTTTCTTT. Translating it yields CASSLGGSATEAFF.

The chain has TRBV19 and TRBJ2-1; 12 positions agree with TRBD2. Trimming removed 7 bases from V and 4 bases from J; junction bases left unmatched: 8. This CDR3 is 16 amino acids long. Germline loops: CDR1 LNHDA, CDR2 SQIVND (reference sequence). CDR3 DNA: TGTGCCAGTACGCTAGCGGGAGGGCCGAGTTACAATGAGCAGTTCTTC. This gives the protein CASTLAGGPSYNEQFF.

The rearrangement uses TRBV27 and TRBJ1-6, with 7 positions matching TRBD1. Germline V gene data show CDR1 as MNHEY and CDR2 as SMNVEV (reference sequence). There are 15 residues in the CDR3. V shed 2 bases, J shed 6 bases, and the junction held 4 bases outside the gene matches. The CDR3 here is CASSLAGGINSPLHF. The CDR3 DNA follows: TGTGCCAGCAGTTTAGCAGGGGGAATTAATTCACCCCTCCACTTT.